Listed below are T cell receptor beta chains from one sample, sequenced in a study of cytomegalovirus exposure and HLA in healthy donors. Profiled with immunoSEQ multiplex PCR; TCRdb holds only in-frame clones, not every one. Of around 200,000 clones in the sample, around 82% were seen once. The sequencing input was PBMCs. These receptors were taken from a young woman in good health and CMV-seropositive. Each CDR3 is given with its conserved first and last residue. Each record gives: J gene, clone size, D gene, V gene, CDR3 protein, CDR3 DNA. The D gene is left open where the match is weak. The size entry is marked missing in some rows and otherwise reads once, few, many or a size class.

>TRBJ2-3|-|-|TRBV9
CASRGGAGDTQYF
TGTGCCAGCAGAGGGGGGGCTGGAGATACGCAGTATTTT
>TRBJ2-5|few|-|TRBV7-2
CASSHSGGMGETQYF
TGTGCCAGCAGTCACTCGGGGGGCATGGGAGAGACCCAGTACTTC
>TRBJ2-5|-|TRBD1|TRBV2
CASRETGVTQETQYF
TGTGCCAGCAGGGAGACAGGGGTCACCCAAGAGACCCAGTACTTC
>TRBJ1-2|-|-|TRBV7-2
CASSYMRMYGYTF
TGTGCCAGCAGCTATATGCGGATGTATGGCTACACCTTC
>TRBJ1-5|-|TRBD1|TRBV19
CASGTGGVLQPQHF
TGTGCCAGTGGGACAGGGGGCGTTCTTCAGCCCCAGCATTTT
>TRBJ1-2|-|TRBD1|TRBV5-4
CASSLGQGAGGYTF
TGTGCCAGCAGCTTGGGGCAGGGGGCCGGTGGCTACACCTTC
>TRBJ2-5|-|-|TRBV4-1
CASSQGGSRSQETQYF
TGCGCCAGCAGCCAAGGCGGTTCGCGGAGCCAAGAGACCCAGTACTTC
>TRBJ2-7|once|-|TRBV19
CASSIRTATSSYEQYF
TGTGCCAGTAGTATTAGGACAGCCACGAGCTCCTACGAGCAGTACTTC
>TRBJ2-3|-|-|TRBV2
CASVGGALPDTQYF
TGTGCCAGCGTGGGTGGGGCACTCCCAGATACGCAGTATTTT
>TRBJ1-5|-|-|TRBV2
CASSNYRVGVGNQPQHF
TGTGCCAGCAGTAATTACAGGGTGGGAGTCGGCAATCAGCCCCAGCATTTT
>TRBJ2-3|-|TRBD2|TRBV2
CASSPAGLAGTDTQYF
TGTGCCAGCAGCCCCGCCGGACTAGCGGGGACAGATACGCAGTATTTT
>TRBJ2-1|-|TRBD1|TRBV5-6
CASSPTGANEQFF
TGTGCCAGCAGCCCGACAGGGGCGAATGAGCAGTTCTTC
>TRBJ2-1|-|TRBD2|TRBV5-1
CASSLVVAGVNNEQFF
TGCGCCAGCAGCTTGGTAGTGGCGGGGGTGAACAATGAGCAGTTCTTC
>TRBJ1-4|-|-|TRBV27
CASSYSWGPNEKLFF
TGTGCCAGCAGTTACTCTTGGGGGCCTAATGAAAAACTGTTTTTT
>TRBJ2-7|-|-|TRBV9
CASSVGGPSYEQYF
TGTGCCAGCAGCGTCGGGGGGCCCTCCTACGAGCAGTACTTC